The 20 T cell receptor beta chains given below trace back to one sample, sequenced in a study of naive and memory T cell subsets. The SP2 primer and nested alpha and beta constant region primers amplified ligated cDNA in four rounds. Using its own MiXCR run on the UMI-ligation and nested PCR reads, TCRdb lists one record per CDR3 protein. The table lists 37,000 or so distinct CDR3 sequences, approximately 11% of them singletons. Sample treatment: skin biopsy from PPD injection site in Mantoux-positive individual. The library had UMIs added by 3' ligation of an oligonucleotide to TCR cDNA. The sample was skin, taken from a tuberculin skin test site. The receptors stem from an adult in good health.

The rearrangement links TRBV10-3 to TRBJ1-5; 8 bases line up with TRBD1. V lost 10 bases, J lost 5 bases, and 19 bases stayed unmatched. The germline CDR1 and CDR2 sequences are ENHRY and SYGVKD. This CDR3 spans 17 amino acids. CDR3 sequence: CATSTQPRQGLDQPQHF. The CDR3 DNA is TGTGCCACCTCGACTCAGCCTCGACAGGGGCTGGATCAGCCCCAGCATTTT.

This clonotype was recorded once. DNA of the CDR3: TGTGCCAGCAGCTTATCACAGGAAAATGAGCAGTTCTTC. It is translated as CASSLSQENEQFF. The chain carries TRBV7-4 and TRBJ2-1; weak D call: TRBD1 (5 bases). The CDR3 loop spans 13 amino acids. The germline V gene has CDR1 SGHVT and CDR2 SQSDAQ. Trimming shortened V by 2 bases and J by 7 bases, and 9 bases separated the two germline ends.

This clonotype occurred many times. The chain links TRBV28 to TRBJ1-1; D is perhaps TRBD1 (6 bases). V dropped 10 bases and J dropped 1 base, with 13 bases sitting between them. Germline V lookup: CDR1 MDHEN, CDR2 SYDVKM. The CDR3 spans 13 residues. The CDR3 bases are TGTGCCACCGGGGGGCTGGAGAACACTGAAGCTTTCTTT. Its translation is CATGGLENTEAFF.

This clonotype was observed many times. The chain uses TRBV20-1 and TRBJ2-5, with 11 bases fitting TRBD2. CDR1 is DFQATT and CDR2 is SNEGSKA in the germline V gene (reference sequence). The V and J ends lost 7 bases and 1 base, in that order; junction bases with no gene match: 5. CDR3 length: 14 residues. The CDR3 DNA sequence: TGCAGTGTTCAGACTAGCGGGGCCCAAGAGACCCAGTACTTC. Amino acids: CSVQTSGAQETQYF.

The table lists this clonotype with many counts. This rearrangement joins TRBV7-2 to TRBJ1-5; 8 positions agree with TRBD1. Trimming removed 7 bases from V and 9 bases from J; junction bases left unmatched: 17. The CDR3 spans 16 residues. Germline V gene lookup returns CDR1 SGHTA and CDR2 FQGNSA. This chain's CDR3 is CASTMGGGQGDLPQHF. The DNA of the CDR3 is TGTGCCAGCACCATGGGGGGAGGACAGGGAGACCTGCCCCAGCATTTT.

This clonotype was observed at least ten times. The chain links TRBV3-1 to TRBJ2-5; D is possibly TRBD1 (5 bases). This CDR3 has 15 residues. Trimming took off 1 base at V and 5 bases at J, with 14 bases between the two ends. The germline V gene encodes CDR1 LGHDT and CDR2 YNNKEL (reference sequence). The CDR3 coding sequence is TGTGCCAGCAGCCAAGTAGGGGCTAGTACGGAGACCCAGTACTTC. As protein: CASSQVGASTETQYF.

A word on this clonotype: With a much larger clone just one base away, this may be a read error. This rearrangement joins TRBV2 to TRBJ2-7; no clear D. Germline-derived CDR1 and CDR2 are SNHLY and FYNNEI. V dropped 1 base and J dropped 11 bases, with 18 bases sitting between them. CDR3 length equals 14 residues. The CDR3 loop is CASSEETRNIPEYF. CDR3 sequence (DNA): TGTGCCAGCAGTGAAGAGACCCGGAACATCCCGGAGTACTTC.

The chain couples TRBV11-3 to TRBJ2-2; 10 bases are a match to TRBD1. There are 16 residues in the CDR3. Trimming at V came to 5 bases and at J to 4 bases, leaving 7 bases not matched to a gene. Germline CDR1 is SGHNT and CDR2 is YENEEA. CDR3 in DNA: TGTGCCAGCAGCGACAGGGGGCAGGGAATCACCGGGGAGCTGTTTTTT. Translated, it gives CASSDRGQGITGELFF.

This clonotype appeared many times. The chain couples TRBV6-5 to TRBJ1-2; D is undetermined. V was pared by 0 bases and J by 4 bases, with 12 bases between. Germline V gene sequence: CDR1 MNHEY, CDR2 SVGAGI. The CDR3 covers 15 residues. CDR3 sequence (DNA): TGTGCCAGCAGTTACTCGAATCGGCCAGGCTATGGCTACACCTTC. This encodes CASSYSNRPGYGYTF.

This clonotype was seen only a few times. J is TRBJ2-2 and V is TRBV7-6, with a tentative D call TRBD2 (5 bases). V shed 5 bases and J shed 4 bases, with 20 bases lying between them. Germline CDR1 and CDR2: SGHVS and FNYEAQ. This CDR3 region has 17 residues. The CDR3 nucleotides are TGTGCCAGCAGCCCCACCTCGATAGCGAGCAGCACCGGGGAGCTGTTTTTT. Translation: CASSPTSIASSTGELFF.

This clonotype was recorded a few times. The V and J genes are TRBV20-1 and TRBJ2-2; the D gene is possibly TRBD2 (5 bases). The ends were cut back, 0 bases at V and 7 bases at J, with 15 bases in the middle. Germline values: CDR1 DFQATT, CDR2 SNEGSKA (reference sequence). The CDR3 is made up of 15 amino acids. Here the CDR3 DNA reads TGCAGTGCTAGAGATTTAATCTCGGGGAACGGGGAGCTGTTTTTT. Translated: CSARDLISGNGELFF.

This clonotype occurred a few times. The chain links TRBV5-4 to TRBJ2-5, with TRBD1 matching 7 bases. CDR3 length equals 14 residues. CDR1 SGHNT and CDR2 YYREEE come from the germline V gene (reference sequence). Trimming at V came to 4 bases and at J to 1 base, leaving 4 bases not matched to a gene. The CDR3 nucleotides read TGTGCCAGCAGCCGACAGGGCTCCCAAGAGACCCAGTACTTC. This translates into CASSRQGSQETQYF. The whole variable domain, remainder taken from reference TRBV5-4 and TRBJ2-5, is ETGVTQSPTHLIKTRGQQVTLRCSSQSGHNTVSWYQQALGQGPQFIFQYYREEENGRGNFPPRFSGLQFPNYSSELNVNALELDDSALYLCASSRQGSQETQYFGPGTRLLVL.

This clonotype has at least ten counts. The rearrangement uses TRBV5-6 and TRBJ2-1, with 11 positions matching TRBD2. There are 15 residues in the CDR3. The V and J ends lost 4 bases and 5 bases, in that order; junction bases with no gene match: 5. Looked up from germline, CDR1 is SGHDT and CDR2 is YYEEEE. CDR3 coding DNA: TGTGCCAGCAGCGACCAGACTAGCGGGAACAATGAGCAGTTCTTC. This encodes CASSDQTSGNNEQFF.

In this sample, this clonotype turned up many times. The gene calls are TRBV20-1 and TRBJ2-7; tentatively, D is TRBD1 (5 bases). CDR1 is DFQATT and CDR2 is SNEGSKA in the germline V gene (reference sequence). Trimming removed 8 bases from V and 2 bases from J, with 19 bases in between. The CDR3 runs to 14 residues. CDR3 in DNA: TGCAGTCAACTTAAGGGGTTAGCCCCCTACGAGCAGTACTTC. This sequence encodes CSQLKGLAPYEQYF.

Only a few counts were recorded for this clonotype. The rearrangement uses TRBV18 and TRBJ2-5, with D maybe TRBD1 (5 bases). Germline CDR1 and CDR2: KGHSH and LQKENI. The CDR3 has 15 residues. Trimming pared 4 bases from V and 0 bases from J, leaving 12 bases between. The CDR3 protein is CASSRETENQETQYF. In DNA, the CDR3 is TGTGCCAGCTCACGCGAGACAGAGAACCAAGAGACCCAGTACTTC.

This sequence joins TRBV9 and TRBJ2-4; the D gene could be TRBD1 or TRBD2 (6 bases each). From germline, CDR1 is SGDLS and CDR2 YYNGEE. Trimming stripped 3 bases from V and 2 bases from J, with 21 bases between. The CDR3 contains 18 residues. The CDR3 DNA follows: TGTGCCAGCAGCGGGGGGGCAGGGTTTTCGGAGTCCAAAAACATTCAGTACTTC. Its protein product is CASSGGAGFSESKNIQYF.

This clonotype was observed a handful of times. The chain is built from TRBV20-1 and TRBJ1-2; perhaps TRBD1 as D (6 bases). Germline CDR1 reads DFQATT; CDR2 reads SNEGSKA (reference sequence). The germline V and J ends were trimmed by 2 bases and 4 bases, with 14 bases remaining between them. This CDR3 is built from 14 residues. In nucleotides, the CDR3 is TGCAGTGCTAGATCACCGGACAGTTCCTATGGCTACACCTTC. This gives the protein CSARSPDSSYGYTF.

The V and J genes are TRBV2 and TRBJ2-1, with 11 bases fitting TRBD2. The CDR3 extends over 15 amino acids. Germline lookup yields CDR1 SNHLY and CDR2 FYNNEI. The trim removed 6 bases at V and 3 bases at J, leaving 4 bases unmatched. The CDR3 loop reads CASRRTSGSYNEQFF. The DNA of the CDR3 is TGTGCCAGCAGGAGAACTAGCGGGAGCTACAATGAGCAGTTCTTC.

The sample holds a few counts of this clonotype. The chain couples TRBV6-1 to TRBJ2-7; D remains unclear. Trimming cost V 2 bases and J 4 bases, with 12 bases left between them. Germline V gives CDR1 MNHNS, CDR2 SASEGT. This CDR3 region has 14 residues. CDR3 region: CASSELGGLYEQYF. The CDR3 coding sequence is TGTGCCAGCAGTGAATTGGGCGGCCTTTACGAGCAGTACTTC.

This clonotype was detected a few times. The V and J genes are TRBV24-1 and TRBJ1-2; 10 nucleotides align to TRBD1. This CDR3 is built from 13 residues. V shed 5 bases and J 4 bases; nucleotides not matched to a gene: 0. CDR1 is KGHDR and CDR2 is SFDVKD in the germline V gene. Written as DNA, the CDR3 is TGTGCCACCAGTGGGGACAGGGGCTATGGCTACACCTTC. The encoded protein is CATSGDRGYGYTF.